The entry below describes one TCR beta chain. What it binds is unknown. In the PCR, 60 Vbeta and 13 Jbeta primers were used. Here immunoSEQ multiplex PCR was the method, and the copy in TCRdb shows in-frame clones only, minus some. Of some 190,000 clones listed, 76% were seen once; the top ten hold roughly 2.5%. The data were taken from a study of cytomegalovirus exposure and HLA in healthy donors. Overall study findings and caveats: Reports credit the classifier with highly specific, highly sensitive diagnosis of cytomegalovirus status. Accurate HLA-A and HLA-B prediction from TCR beta sequences was reported for most subjects. The authors confirmed in vitro that a few CMV-associated chains were specific for CMV antigens.

Between the trimmed V and J ends, which lost 1 base and 8 bases, there was a span of 8 bases. CDR3 length equals 13 residues. In germline, CDR1 is SEHNR, CDR2 FQNEAQ (reference sequence). The sequenced sample consisted of PBMCs. The source of this sequence is a woman in her thirties in good health and CMV-seropositive. The chain joins TRBV7-9 to TRBJ1-4; no firm D call. CDR3 nucleotides: TGTGCCAGCAGCTTAGAACCCAGAGAAAAACTGTTTTTT. Protein product: CASSLEPREKLFF.